These 27 T cell receptor beta chains came from one sample sequenced in a study of T-cell memory formation after mild COVID-19. Via MiXCR, TCRdb re-called the 5' RACE reads, giving one row per CDR3 protein. The data show tens of thousands of distinct CDR3 sequences, 13% seen once. Sequenced: PBMCs or a T cell subset sorted from them (not recorded which). These receptor sequences come from an adult woman who had mild COVID-19 (a few samples of this study predate the infection). Cell type and time point are not known.

The chain has TRBV11-3 and TRBJ1-2; D is perhaps TRBD1 (6 bases). CDR1 is SGHNT, CDR2 YENEEA, per germline. With 4 bases removed from V and 3 bases from J, the gap between germline ends came to 15 bases. The CDR3 spans 15 residues. CDR3 DNA sequence: TGTGCCAGCAGCTCCGGAGGGGGTTTTGACTATGGCTACACCTTC. Encoded protein: CASSSGGGFDYGYTF.

The V call is TRBV3-1, the J call TRBJ2-1; 7 bases agree with TRBD1. Germline values: CDR1 LGHDT, CDR2 YNNKEL (reference sequence). The CDR3 loop spans 15 amino acids. V was clipped by 0 bases and J by 10 bases; unmatched bases: 9. The CDR3 nucleotides read TGTGCCAGCAGCCAAGAGGACAGGCCGACTTTGGAGCAGTTCTTC. Protein sequence: CASSQEDRPTLEQFF.

This clonotype has only a few counts. CDR3 amino acids: CASRGRTETQYF. In DNA form, the CDR3 reads TGCGCCAGCAGGGGTAGGACGGAGACCCAGTACTTC. The gene calls are TRBV4-1 and TRBJ2-5; no definite D call. This CDR3 has 12 amino acids. Germline-derived CDR1 and CDR2 are MGHRA and YSYEKL. V lost 6 bases to trimming and J lost 5 bases, with 10 bases between them.

V usage is TRBV7-9 and J usage is TRBJ2-5, with D perhaps matching TRBD1 (6 bases). The CDR3 runs to 13 residues. The germline V gene has CDR1 SEHNR and CDR2 FQNEAQ (reference sequence). Trimming took 11 bases from V and 2 from J, leaving 15 bases between them. CDR3 amino acids: CASRQVLQETQYF. CDR3 DNA sequence: TGTGCCTCGAGACAGGTATTACAAGAGACCCAGTACTTC.

The rearrangement uses TRBV7-6 and TRBJ2-4; D gene uncertain. The V and J ends lost 3 bases and 7 bases respectively, with 13 bases between them. The CDR3 contains 14 residues. Germline V gives CDR1 SGHVS, CDR2 FNYEAQ. The CDR3 loop reads CASSLASTGNIQYF. The DNA of the CDR3 is TGTGCCAGCAGCTTGGCCTCGACCGGGAACATTCAGTACTTC.

V usage is TRBV12-3 or TRBV12-4 and J usage is TRBJ2-5; a possible D gene is TRBD2 (6 bases). Trimming cost V 2 bases and J 5 bases, with 15 bases left between them. The CDR3 has 15 amino acids. The CDR3 nucleotides read TGTGCCAGCAGTTTATCCTCCACTAGCACGGAGACCCAGTACTTC. It specifies CASSLSSTSTETQYF.

This clonotype was observed a few times. The chain couples TRBV7-2 to TRBJ1-2, with 8 bases lining up with TRBD1. Germline V gene lookup returns CDR1 SGHTA and CDR2 FQGNSA. The CDR3 sequence is 15 residues long. The ends lost 0 bases at V and 2 bases at J; junction bases unmatched: 2. In nucleotides, the CDR3 is TGTGCCAGCAGCTTAGCGGCAGGGGGCAACTATGGCTACACCTTC. It specifies CASSLAAGGNYGYTF.

Details on this clonotype: The limits of the CDR3 on the DNA are not certain, so only TCRdb's listed CDR3 is given. The gene calls are TRBV12-3 or TRBV12-4 and TRBJ1-1. The CDR3 sequence runs 14 residues, both termini included. CDR3 protein: CASSSSAGRTEAFF.

This clonotype has just one count. This may come from a read error, since a much larger clone is one base off. The conserved final phenylalanine or tryptophan is absent from the CDR3, which likely points to a read error. The V gene is TRBV11-2, the J gene TRBJ2-1; D gene uncertain. The V gene's germline CDR1 is SGHAT and CDR2 FQNNGV. Trimming took off 5 bases at V and 0 bases at J, with 14 bases between the two ends. The CDR3 is made up of 16 amino acids. The CDR3 sequence is CASSIPYTSSYNEQFL. Here the CDR3 DNA reads TGTGCCAGCAGCATACCCTACACGAGCTCCTACAATGAGCAGTTCTTA.

This clonotype was counted a few times. The chain carries TRBV5-1 and TRBJ2-3; unclear D gene. There are 17 residues in the CDR3. CDR1 and CDR2 (germline): SGHRS, YFSETQ. V lost 4 bases, J lost 3 bases, and 21 bases lay in between. The CDR3 is CASSPRPGYRVTDTQYF. The DNA for the CDR3 is TGCGCCAGCAGCCCCCGGCCCGGGTATAGGGTAACAGATACGCAGTATTTT.

This rearrangement joins TRBV7-9 to TRBJ2-5, with TRBD1 matching 7 bases. There are 13 residues in the CDR3. The germline gives CDR1 SEHNR, CDR2 FQNEAQ (reference sequence). Trimming at V came to 4 bases and at J to 5 bases, leaving 4 bases not matched to a gene. CDR3 DNA sequence: TGTGCCAGCAGCTCCGGACAGGAGGAGACCCAGTACTTC. Translating it yields CASSSGQEETQYF.

The chain has TRBV5-1 and TRBJ2-3, with TRBD1 matching over 7 bases. The CDR3 is 15 amino acids. Trimming removed 4 bases from V and 3 bases from J; junction bases left unmatched: 8. Germline values: CDR1 SGHRS, CDR2 YFSETQ. The CDR3 DNA follows: TGCGCCAGCAGCCCCGGGACAGACTCTACAGATACGCAGTATTTT. It codes for CASSPGTDSTDTQYF.

The rearrangement links TRBV27 to TRBJ2-1; 8 nucleotides agree with TRBD1. V lost 5 bases, J lost 3 bases, and 6 bases stayed unmatched. The germline CDR1 and CDR2 sequences are MNHEY and SMNVEV (reference sequence). CDR3 length equals 15 residues. In nucleotides, the CDR3 is TGTGCCAGCAGTATACAGGGGGTCCTCTACAATGAGCAGTTCTTC. Amino acid sequence: CASSIQGVLYNEQFF.

The chain carries TRBV5-4 and TRBJ2-7; D possibly corresponds to TRBD2 (6 bases). Between the trimmed V and J ends, which lost 3 bases and 2 bases, there was a span of 12 bases. The CDR3 covers 14 residues. Germline V CDR1 and CDR2: SGHNT, YYREEE (reference sequence). The CDR3 loop is CASSSHASAYEQYF. The CDR3, as DNA: TGTGCCAGCAGCTCTCACGCTAGCGCCTACGAGCAGTACTTC.

V gene TRBV3-1 combines with J gene TRBJ2-5; 9 bases fit TRBD1. The CDR3 is made up of 15 amino acids. Germline CDR1 is LGHDT and CDR2 is YNNKEL (reference sequence). The junction had 9 bases not matched to a gene; V was cut back by 3 bases and J by 7 bases. CDR3 amino acids: CASSQPPGQGGTQYF. CDR3 nucleotides: TGTGCCAGCAGCCAGCCGCCGGGACAGGGAGGGACCCAGTACTTC.

The table lists this clonotype with a few counts. The chain links TRBV28 to TRBJ2-1, with TRBD2 matching over 13 bases. After removal of 6 bases from V and 9 bases from J, the junction contained 8 bases not matched to a gene. Germline V gene sequence: CDR1 MDHEN, CDR2 SYDVKM. The CDR3 totals 15 residues. This CDR3 is CASRILAGGSSEQFF. The CDR3 bases are TGTGCCAGCAGAATACTAGCGGGAGGGTCTAGTGAGCAGTTCTTC.

J is TRBJ2-2 and V is TRBV19; no clear D. The CDR3 loop spans 13 amino acids. The germline V and J ends were trimmed by 5 bases and 0 bases, with 4 bases remaining between them. Germline V gene sequence: CDR1 LNHDA, CDR2 SQIVND (reference sequence). CDR3 sequence reads: CASSYANTGELFF. In DNA, the CDR3 is TGTGCCAGTAGTTACGCGAACACCGGGGAGCTGTTTTTT.

This clonotype was seen more than once but under ten times. This chain uses TRBV6-5 with TRBJ2-2; weak D call: TRBD1 (6 bases). CDR1 and CDR2 from the germline V gene are MNHEY and SVGAGI. With 6 bases removed from V and 4 bases from J, the gap between germline ends came to 18 bases. This CDR3 spans 16 amino acids. CDR3 amino acids: CASSRPQGSSTGELFF. The CDR3 coding sequence is TGTGCCAGCAGCCGCCCCCAGGGGTCAAGCACCGGGGAGCTGTTTTTT.

This clonotype turned up a few times. The J gene is TRBJ2-1, the V gene TRBV20-1; TRBD1 agrees at 9 bases. The V gene's germline CDR1 is DFQATT and CDR2 SNEGSKA (reference sequence). The junction had 9 bases not matched to a gene; V was cut back by 4 bases and J by 5 bases. The CDR3 runs 15 residues. CDR3 protein: CSATPLGQGHNEQFF. The CDR3 DNA sequence: TGCAGTGCTACCCCTTTGGGACAGGGACACAATGAGCAGTTCTTC.

A few counts support this clonotype. The chain uses TRBV7-7 and TRBJ2-2; 10 positions agree with TRBD1. Germline CDR1 SSHAT, CDR2 FNYEAQ (reference sequence). J was trimmed by 4 bases and V by 4 bases; bases with no gene match: 6. The CDR3 has 16 amino acids. The CDR3 spells CASSSRTGGSTGELFF. The CDR3 region has the DNA TGTGCCAGCAGCTCCCGGACAGGGGGAAGCACCGGGGAGCTGTTTTTT.

This chain links TRBV7-2 with TRBJ1-2; TRBD1 agrees at 8 bases. After removal of 5 bases from V and 4 bases from J, the junction contained 9 bases not matched to a gene. The V gene's germline CDR1 is SGHTA and CDR2 FQGNSA. The CDR3 loop spans 15 amino acids. The CDR3 DNA sequence: TGTGCCAGCAGCCTGAGCCAGGGGGCCAGCTATGGCTACACCTTC. It is translated as CASSLSQGASYGYTF.

J is TRBJ2-6 and V is TRBV15; D call uncertain. The germline CDR1 and CDR2 sequences are LNHNV and YYDKDF (reference sequence). Trimming shortened V by 6 bases and J by 0 bases, and 9 bases separated the two germline ends. This CDR3 comprises 15 residues. The chain's CDR3 is CATSSWPSGANVLTF. CDR3 in DNA: TGTGCCACCAGTTCCTGGCCCTCTGGGGCCAACGTCCTGACTTTC.

J is TRBJ1-5 and V is TRBV7-2, with D unclear. With 1 base removed from V and 4 bases from J, the gap between germline ends came to 11 bases. The CDR3 is 15 residues long. Germline CDR1 SGHTA, CDR2 FQGNSA. In DNA, the CDR3 is TGTGCCAGCAGCTTAGATGCTGCACCTAATCAGCCCCAGCATTTT. Its protein is CASSLDAAPNQPQHF.

This clonotype occurred a few times. The chain is built from TRBV7-9 and TRBJ2-7; 9 nucleotides agree with TRBD2. V trimming: 3 bases; J trimming: 0 bases; junction bases outside the gene matches: 12. Germline V gene sequence: CDR1 SEHNR, CDR2 FQNEAQ (reference sequence). This CDR3 has 18 amino acids. CDR3 DNA: TGTGCCAGCAGCTTCTTTCCGGTGGTTAGCGGGAGCTCCTACGAGCAGTACTTC. Its protein product is CASSFFPVVSGSSYEQYF.

This clonotype was recorded a few times. The rearrangement uses TRBV11-2 and TRBJ2-7, with 8 positions matching TRBD2. V gave up 3 bases and J gave up 4 bases; unmatched junction bases: 17. The CDR3 extends over 18 amino acids. CDR1 and CDR2 (germline): SGHAT, FQNNGV. DNA for the CDR3: TGTGCCAGCAGCTTTCCAGGGGCGCGGGAGGTAGTACCTTACGAGCAGTACTTC. It encodes CASSFPGAREVVPYEQYF.

This clonotype was detected only a few times. The chain is built from TRBV30 and TRBJ2-1; D is ambiguous. Trimming stripped 2 bases from V and 0 bases from J, with 8 bases between. This CDR3 region has 14 residues. Germline CDR1 reads GTSNPN; CDR2 reads SVGIG (reference sequence). CDR3 in amino acids: CAWSNSPSYNEQFF. CDR3 sequence (DNA): TGTGCCTGGAGTAACAGTCCCTCCTACAATGAGCAGTTCTTC.

This clonotype has at least ten counts. This sequence joins TRBV7-9 and TRBJ2-7; weak D call: TRBD1 (6 bases). The length of the CDR3 is 16 residues. Germline loops: CDR1 SEHNR, CDR2 FQNEAQ (reference sequence). V was pared by 7 bases and J by 1 base, with 20 bases between. This CDR3 reads CASTPAGVDGSYEQYF. The CDR3 DNA reads TGTGCCAGCACCCCCGCAGGGGTAGACGGTTCCTACGAGCAGTACTTC.